The rows below give T cell receptor beta chains drawn from one sample of a study of T cell responses to AZD1222 COVID-19 vaccine. Using immunoSEQ multiplex PCR, the repertoire was profiled, and TCRdb retains in-frame clones only, with some absent. The sample holds around 170,000 clones, just over 90% seen once. The sample was peripheral blood, taken on day 0 of AZD1222 vaccination. The receptors stem from an adult in good health. Both conserved end residues are part of each CDR3. A D gene is named only where the DNA matches it firmly. Part of the rows lack a size; the others show once, few, many or a class for expanded clones.

DNA | CDR3 | D | length | V | size | J
TGTGCCAGCAGCTTATCCGGGACAGGGGTATCACCCCTCCACTTT | CASSLSGTGVSPLHF | TRBD1 | 15 | TRBV7-9 | . | TRBJ1-6
TGCGCCAGCAGCTCAACCCGGGTCGGGGGTGCCCCAGAGACCCAGTACTTC | CASSSTRVGGAPETQYF | . | 17 | TRBV5-1 | . | TRBJ2-5
TGTGCCAGCAACGCGGGGGGCCTCTCCTACAATGAGCAGTTCTTC | CASNAGGLSYNEQFF | . | 15 | TRBV21-1 | . | TRBJ2-1
TGCGCCAGCAGCCAAGATCCCGGACAGGGGAGTCCTCTTGGCTACACCTTC | CASSQDPGQGSPLGYTF | TRBD1 | 17 | TRBV4-1 | . | TRBJ1-2
TGTGCCAGCAGTCCCGATGGGACAGGGAGCTACGAGCAGTACTTC | CASSPDGTGSYEQYF | TRBD1 | 15 | TRBV6-2/TRBV6-3 | . | TRBJ2-7
TGTGCTCCGGTAAAATTACAAGAGACCCAGTACTTC | CAPVKLQETQYF | . | 12 | TRBV30 | . | TRBJ2-5
TGTGCCAGCTCACCACTTGCAGGGGGAGATGACTATGGCTACACCTTC | CASSPLAGGDDYGYTF | TRBD1 | 16 | TRBV18 | . | TRBJ1-2
TGTGCCAGTAGTCCCCGGACAGCCCTGAACACTGAAGCTTTCTTT | CASSPRTALNTEAFF | . | 15 | TRBV19 | . | TRBJ1-1
TGTGCCACCAGTGAACCGGGACCCACAGATACGCAGTATTTT | CATSEPGPTDTQYF | . | 14 | TRBV24-1 | . | TRBJ2-3
TGTGCCACCTCCCCCGACAGGAATGGCTACACCTTC | CATSPDRNGYTF | . | 12 | TRBV6-5 | . | TRBJ1-2
TGTGCCAGCAGTTACCTGGCGGGAAACACTGAAGCTTTCTTT | CASSYLAGNTEAFF | . | 14 | TRBV6-5 | . | TRBJ1-1
TGTGCCAGCAGCCATTTCCAAGGAAACACCATATATTTT | CASSHFQGNTIYF | . | 13 | TRBV3-1/TRBV3-2 | . | TRBJ1-3
TGTGCCAGTAGTCCCGGACAGGGGAACACTGAAGCTTTCTTT | CASSPGQGNTEAFF | TRBD1 | 14 | TRBV19 | . | TRBJ1-1
TGTGCCAGCAGTTACCGTGGACGACAGAACAGAAACGGGGCTAACTATGGCTACACCTTC | CASSYRGRQNRNGANYGYTF | . | 20 | TRBV6-2/TRBV6-3 | . | TRBJ1-2
TGCGCCAGCACGGGAGGTCTGAGCGGGGAGCTGTTTTTT | CASTGGLSGELFF | TRBD2 | 13 | TRBV10-1 | . | TRBJ2-2
TGTGCCTGGAGCCAGGGGCTTAATCAGCCCCAGCATTTT | CAWSQGLNQPQHF | . | 13 | TRBV30 | . | TRBJ1-5
TGTGCCAGCAGTTTTCAGGTGAACACTGAAGCTTTCTTT | CASSFQVNTEAFF | . | 13 | TRBV27 | . | TRBJ1-1
TGTGCCAGCACCCCAGGACAGTCTGGAAACACCATATATTTT | CASTPGQSGNTIYF | . | 14 | TRBV7-2 | . | TRBJ1-3
TGCAGTGCTAGTTCTTACTCATCTAGCACAGATACGCAGTATTTT | CSASSYSSSTDTQYF | . | 15 | TRBV20-1 | once | TRBJ2-3
TGTGCCAGCACCCGACAGGGGAGGCCCTACGAGCAGTACTTC | CASTRQGRPYEQYF | TRBD1 | 14 | TRBV7-2 | . | TRBJ2-7
TGTGCCAGCAGCGGACTGAAGGGGAACAATGAGCAGTTCTTC | CASSGLKGNNEQFF | . | 14 | TRBV28 | once | TRBJ2-1
TGTGCCAGCAGTTTTAACGGGATGAACACTGAAGCTTTCTTT | CASSFNGMNTEAFF | . | 14 | TRBV27 | . | TRBJ1-1